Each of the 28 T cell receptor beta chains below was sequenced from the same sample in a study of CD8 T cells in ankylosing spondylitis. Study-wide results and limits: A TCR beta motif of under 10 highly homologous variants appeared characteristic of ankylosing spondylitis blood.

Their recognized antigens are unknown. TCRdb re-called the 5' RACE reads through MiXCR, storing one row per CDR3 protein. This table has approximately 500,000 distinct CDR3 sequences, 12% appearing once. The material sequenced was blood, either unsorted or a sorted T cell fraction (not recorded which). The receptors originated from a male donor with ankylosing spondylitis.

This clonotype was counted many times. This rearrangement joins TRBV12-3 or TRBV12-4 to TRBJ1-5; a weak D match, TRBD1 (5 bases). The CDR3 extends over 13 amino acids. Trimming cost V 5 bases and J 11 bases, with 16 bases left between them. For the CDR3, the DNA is TGTGCCAGCAGTACTACGGGGGAGTCGGCCCAGCATTTT. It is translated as CASSTTGESAQHF.

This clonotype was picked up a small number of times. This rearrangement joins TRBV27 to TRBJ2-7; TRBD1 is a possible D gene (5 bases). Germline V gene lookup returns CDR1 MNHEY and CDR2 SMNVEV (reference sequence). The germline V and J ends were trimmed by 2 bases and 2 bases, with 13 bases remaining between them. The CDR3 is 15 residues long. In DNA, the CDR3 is TGTGCCAGCAGTTTACCACAGGCTTTGGCCTACGAGCAGTACGTC. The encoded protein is CASSLPQALAYEQYV.

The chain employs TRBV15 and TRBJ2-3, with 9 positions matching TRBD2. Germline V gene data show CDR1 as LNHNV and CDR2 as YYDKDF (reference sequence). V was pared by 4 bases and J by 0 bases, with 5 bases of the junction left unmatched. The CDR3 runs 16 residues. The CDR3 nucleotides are TGTGCCACCAGCAAAGGACTAGCGACTAGCACAGATACGCAGTATTTT. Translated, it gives CATSKGLATSTDTQYF.

The CDR3 loop reads CSAYYRDRGFLIWDYGYTF. The CDR3, as DNA: TGCAGTGCGTACTACCGGGACAGGGGATTTCTTATCTGGGACTATGGCTACACCTTC. The chain uses TRBV20-1 and TRBJ1-2; 10 positions match TRBD1. Germline V gene data show CDR1 as DFQATT and CDR2 as SNEGSKA (reference sequence). The CDR3 length is 19 residues. The junction had 22 bases not matched to a gene; V was cut back by 6 bases and J by 3 bases.

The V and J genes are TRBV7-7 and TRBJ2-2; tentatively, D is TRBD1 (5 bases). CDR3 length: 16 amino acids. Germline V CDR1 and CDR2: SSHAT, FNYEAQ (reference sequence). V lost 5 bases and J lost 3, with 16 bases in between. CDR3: CASSQGGGRYTGELFF. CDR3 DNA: TGTGCCAGCAGCCAGGGCGGTGGCAGGTACACCGGGGAGCTGTTTTTT.

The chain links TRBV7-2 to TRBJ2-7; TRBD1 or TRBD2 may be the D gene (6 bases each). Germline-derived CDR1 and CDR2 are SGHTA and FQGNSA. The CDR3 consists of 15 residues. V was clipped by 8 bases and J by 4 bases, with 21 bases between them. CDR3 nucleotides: TGTGCCAGCGGAGAATCACAGGGAGGTCAATACGAGCAGTACTTC. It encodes CASGESQGGQYEQYF.

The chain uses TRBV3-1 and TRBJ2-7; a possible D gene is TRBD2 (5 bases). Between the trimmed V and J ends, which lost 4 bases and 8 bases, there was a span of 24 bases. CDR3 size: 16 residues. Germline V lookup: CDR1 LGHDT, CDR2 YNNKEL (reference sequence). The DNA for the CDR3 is TGTGCCAGCAGCCCGTTACCAGCCGCGGGTGGTGGTAAGCAGTACTTC. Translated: CASSPLPAAGGGKQYF.

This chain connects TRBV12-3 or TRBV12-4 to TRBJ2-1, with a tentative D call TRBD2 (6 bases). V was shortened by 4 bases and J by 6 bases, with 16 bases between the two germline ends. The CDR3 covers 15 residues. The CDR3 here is CASSSGLPIGNEQFF. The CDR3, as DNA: TGTGCCAGCAGTTCCGGACTACCGATCGGCAATGAGCAGTTCTTC.

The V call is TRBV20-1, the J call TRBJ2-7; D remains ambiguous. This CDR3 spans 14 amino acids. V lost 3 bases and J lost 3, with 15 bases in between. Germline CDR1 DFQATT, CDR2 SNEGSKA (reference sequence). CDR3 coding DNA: TGCAGTGCTAGTGTAACCCTATTCGACTACGAGCAGTACTTC. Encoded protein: CSASVTLFDYEQYF.

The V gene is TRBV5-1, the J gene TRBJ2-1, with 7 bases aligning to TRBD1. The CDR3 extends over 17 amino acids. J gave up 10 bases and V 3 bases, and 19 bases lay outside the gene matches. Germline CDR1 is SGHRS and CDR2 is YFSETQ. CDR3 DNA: TGCGCCAGCAGCTCCCTCCCGACAGGGTCGATGGCGGTGGAGCAGTTCTTC. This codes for CASSSLPTGSMAVEQFF.

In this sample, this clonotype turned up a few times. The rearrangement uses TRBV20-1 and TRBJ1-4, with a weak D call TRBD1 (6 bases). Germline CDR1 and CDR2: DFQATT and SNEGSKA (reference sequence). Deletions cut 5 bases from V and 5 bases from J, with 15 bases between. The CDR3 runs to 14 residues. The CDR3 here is CSALMGGANEKLFF. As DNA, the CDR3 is TGCAGTGCTCTAATGGGGGGGGCCAATGAAAAACTGTTTTTT.

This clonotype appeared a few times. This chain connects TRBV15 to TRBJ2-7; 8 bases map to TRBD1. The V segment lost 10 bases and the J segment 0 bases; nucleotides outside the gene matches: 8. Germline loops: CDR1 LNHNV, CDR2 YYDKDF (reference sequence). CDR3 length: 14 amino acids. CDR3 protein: CAIGQGGSSYEQYV. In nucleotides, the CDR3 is TGTGCCATCGGACAGGGTGGGAGCTCCTACGAGCAGTACGTC.

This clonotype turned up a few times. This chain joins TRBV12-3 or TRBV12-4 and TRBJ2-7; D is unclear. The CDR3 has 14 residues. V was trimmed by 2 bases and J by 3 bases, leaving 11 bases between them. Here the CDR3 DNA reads TGTGCCAGCAGTTTAAGACTCGCGAGCTACGAGCAGTACTTC. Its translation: CASSLRLASYEQYF.

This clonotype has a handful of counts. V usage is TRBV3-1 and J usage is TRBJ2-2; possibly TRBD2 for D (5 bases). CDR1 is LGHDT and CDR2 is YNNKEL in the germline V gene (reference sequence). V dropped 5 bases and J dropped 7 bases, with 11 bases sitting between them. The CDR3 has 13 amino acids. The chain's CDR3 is CASSGEGFGELFF. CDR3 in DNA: TGTGCCAGCAGCGGAGAGGGATTCGGGGAGCTGTTTTTT.

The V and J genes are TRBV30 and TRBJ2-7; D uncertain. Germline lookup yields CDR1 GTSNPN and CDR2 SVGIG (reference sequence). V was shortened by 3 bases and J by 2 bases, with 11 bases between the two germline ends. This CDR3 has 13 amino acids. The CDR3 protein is CAWRTGTTYEQYF. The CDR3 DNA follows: TGTGCCTGGAGAACCGGAACTACCTACGAGCAGTACTTC.

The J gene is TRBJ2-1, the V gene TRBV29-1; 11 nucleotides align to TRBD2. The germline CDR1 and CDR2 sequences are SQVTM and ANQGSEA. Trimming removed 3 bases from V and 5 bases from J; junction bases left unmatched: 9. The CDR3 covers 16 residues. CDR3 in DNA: TGCAGCGTTGATCCTAGCGGGAGGATTTCCAACAATGAGCAGTTCTTC. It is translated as CSVDPSGRISNNEQFF.

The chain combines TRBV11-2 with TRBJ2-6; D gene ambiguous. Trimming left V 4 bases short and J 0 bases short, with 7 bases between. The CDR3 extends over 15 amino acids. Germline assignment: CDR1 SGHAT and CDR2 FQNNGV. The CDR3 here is CASSSQTSGANVLTF. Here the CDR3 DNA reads TGTGCCAGCAGCTCACAGACCTCTGGGGCCAACGTCCTGACTTTC. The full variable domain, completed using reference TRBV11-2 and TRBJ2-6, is EAGVAQSPRYKIIEKRQSVAFWCNPISGHATLYWYQQILGQGPKLLIQFQNNGVVDDSQLPKDRFSAERLKGVDSTLKIQPAKLEDSAVYLCASSSQTSGANVLTFGAGSRLTVL.

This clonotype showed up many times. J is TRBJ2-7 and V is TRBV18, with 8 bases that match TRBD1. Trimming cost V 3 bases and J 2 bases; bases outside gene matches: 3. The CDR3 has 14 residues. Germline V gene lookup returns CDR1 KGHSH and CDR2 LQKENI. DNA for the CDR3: TGTGCCAGCTCACCTGGACAGGGCCCCTACGAGCAGTACTTC. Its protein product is CASSPGQGPYEQYF. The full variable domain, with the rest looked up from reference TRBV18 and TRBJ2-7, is NAGVMQNPRHLVRRRGQEARLRCSPMKGHSHVYWYRQLPEEGLKFMVYLQKENIIDESGMPKERFSAEFPKEGPSILRIQQVVRGDSAAYFCASSPGQGPYEQYFGPGTRLTVT.

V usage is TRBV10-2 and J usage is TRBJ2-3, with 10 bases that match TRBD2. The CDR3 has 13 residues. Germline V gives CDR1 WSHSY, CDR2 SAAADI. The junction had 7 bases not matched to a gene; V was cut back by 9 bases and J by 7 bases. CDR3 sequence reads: CASQREGRNTQYF. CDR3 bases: TGCGCCAGTCAGCGGGAGGGCCGAAATACGCAGTATTTT.

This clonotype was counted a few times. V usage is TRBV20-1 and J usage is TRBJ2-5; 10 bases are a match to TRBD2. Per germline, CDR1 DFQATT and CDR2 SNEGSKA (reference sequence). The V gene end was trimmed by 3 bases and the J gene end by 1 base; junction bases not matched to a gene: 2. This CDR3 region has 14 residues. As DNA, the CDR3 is TGCAGTGCTAGTAGCGGGAGGATCCAAGAGACCCAGTACTTC. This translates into CSASSGRIQETQYF.

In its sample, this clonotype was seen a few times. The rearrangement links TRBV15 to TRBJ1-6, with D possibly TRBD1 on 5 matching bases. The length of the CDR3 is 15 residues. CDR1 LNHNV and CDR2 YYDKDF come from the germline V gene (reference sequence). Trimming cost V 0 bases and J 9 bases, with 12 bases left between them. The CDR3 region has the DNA TGTGCCACCAGCAGAGAGGAGTTGGGGGTTTCACCCCTCCACTTT. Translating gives CATSREELGVSPLHF. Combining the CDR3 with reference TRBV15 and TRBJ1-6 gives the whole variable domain DAMVIQNPRYQVTQFGKPVTLSCSQTLNHNVMYWYQQKSSQAPKLLFHYYDKDFNNEADTPDNFQSRRPNTSFCFLDIRSPGLGDTAMYLCATSREELGVSPLHFGNGTRLTVT.

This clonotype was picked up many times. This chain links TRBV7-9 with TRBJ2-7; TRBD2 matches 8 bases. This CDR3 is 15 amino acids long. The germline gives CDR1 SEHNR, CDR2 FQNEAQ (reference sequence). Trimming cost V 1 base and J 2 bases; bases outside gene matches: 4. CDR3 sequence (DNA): TGTGCCAGCAGCTTAGTCCCGGGAGGGACCTACGAGCAGTACTTC. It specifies CASSLVPGGTYEQYF. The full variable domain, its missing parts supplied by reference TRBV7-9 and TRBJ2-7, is DTGVSQNPRHKITKRGQNVTFRCDPISEHNRLYWYRQTLGQGPEFLTYFQNEAQLEKSRLLSDRFSAERPKGSFSTLEIQRTEQGDSAMYLCASSLVPGGTYEQYFGPGTRLTVT.

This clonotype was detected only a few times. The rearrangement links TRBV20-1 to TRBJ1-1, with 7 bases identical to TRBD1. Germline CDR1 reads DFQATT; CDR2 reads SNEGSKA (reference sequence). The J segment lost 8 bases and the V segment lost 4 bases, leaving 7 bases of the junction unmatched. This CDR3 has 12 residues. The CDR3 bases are TGCAGTGCTAAGGGACAGCGATCCGAAGCTTTCTTT. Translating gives CSAKGQRSEAFF.

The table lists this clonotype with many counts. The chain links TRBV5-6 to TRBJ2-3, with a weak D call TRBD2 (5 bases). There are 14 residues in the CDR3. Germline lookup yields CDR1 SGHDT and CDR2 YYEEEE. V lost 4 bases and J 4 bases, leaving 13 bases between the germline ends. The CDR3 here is CASSVTRSPDTQYF. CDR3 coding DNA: TGTGCCAGCAGCGTTACTAGATCCCCAGATACGCAGTATTTT.

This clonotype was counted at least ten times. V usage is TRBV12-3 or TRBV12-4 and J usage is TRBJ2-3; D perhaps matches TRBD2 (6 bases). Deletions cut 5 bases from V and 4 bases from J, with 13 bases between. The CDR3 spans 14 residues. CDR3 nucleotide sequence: TGTGCCAGCAGTCTCACGACTAGTTCAGATACGCAGTATTTT. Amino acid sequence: CASSLTTSSDTQYF.

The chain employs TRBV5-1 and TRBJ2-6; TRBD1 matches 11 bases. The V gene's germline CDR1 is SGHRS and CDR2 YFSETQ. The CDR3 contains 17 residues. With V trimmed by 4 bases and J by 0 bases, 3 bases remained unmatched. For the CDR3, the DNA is TGCGCCAGCAGCAACGGACAGGGGGCCTCTGGGGCCAACGTCCTGACTTTC. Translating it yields CASSNGQGASGANVLTF.

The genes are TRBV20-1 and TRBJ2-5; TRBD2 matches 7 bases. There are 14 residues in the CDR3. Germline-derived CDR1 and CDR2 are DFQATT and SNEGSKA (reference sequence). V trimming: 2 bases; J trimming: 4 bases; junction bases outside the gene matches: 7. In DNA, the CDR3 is TGCAGTGCTAGATTTAGCGGGCGGACAGAGACCCAGTACTTC. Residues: CSARFSGRTETQYF.

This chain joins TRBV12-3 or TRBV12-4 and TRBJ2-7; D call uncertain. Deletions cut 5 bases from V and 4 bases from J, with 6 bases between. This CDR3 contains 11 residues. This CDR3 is CASSNGYEQYV. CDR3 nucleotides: TGTGCCAGCAGTAACGGATACGAGCAGTACGTC.